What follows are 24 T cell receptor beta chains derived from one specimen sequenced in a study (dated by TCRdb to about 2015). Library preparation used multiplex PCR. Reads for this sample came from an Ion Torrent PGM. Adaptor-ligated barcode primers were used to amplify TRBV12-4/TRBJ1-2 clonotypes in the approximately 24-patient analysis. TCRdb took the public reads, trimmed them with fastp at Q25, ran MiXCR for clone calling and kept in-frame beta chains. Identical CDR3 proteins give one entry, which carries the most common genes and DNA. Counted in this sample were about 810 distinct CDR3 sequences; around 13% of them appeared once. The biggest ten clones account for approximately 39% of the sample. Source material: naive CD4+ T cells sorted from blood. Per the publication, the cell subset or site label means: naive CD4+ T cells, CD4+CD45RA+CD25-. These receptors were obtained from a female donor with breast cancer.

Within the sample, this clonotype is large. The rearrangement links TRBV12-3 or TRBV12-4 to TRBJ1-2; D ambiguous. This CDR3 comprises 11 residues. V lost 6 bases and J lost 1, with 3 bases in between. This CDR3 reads CASSRNYGYTF. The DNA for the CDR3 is TGTGCCAGCAGCCGTAACTATGGCTACACCTTC.

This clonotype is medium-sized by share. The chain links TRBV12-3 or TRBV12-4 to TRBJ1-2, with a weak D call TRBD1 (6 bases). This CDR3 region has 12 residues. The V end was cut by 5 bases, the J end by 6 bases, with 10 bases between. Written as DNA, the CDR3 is TGTGCCAGCAGTCGGACAGACCATGGCTACACCTTC. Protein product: CASSRTDHGYTF.

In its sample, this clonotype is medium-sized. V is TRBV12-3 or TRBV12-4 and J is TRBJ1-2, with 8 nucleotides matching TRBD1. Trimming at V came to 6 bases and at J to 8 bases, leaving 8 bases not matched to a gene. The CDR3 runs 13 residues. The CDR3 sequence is CASRSDRAGGYTF. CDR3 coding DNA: TGTGCCAGCAGATCGGACAGGGCGGGAGGCTACACCTTC.

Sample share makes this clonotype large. CDR3 amino acids: CASSPNRSGYTF. The CDR3 DNA reads as TGTGCCAGCAGCCCAAATCGGAGTGGCTACACCTTC. The genes are TRBV12-3 or TRBV12-4 and TRBJ1-2; D unclear. The CDR3 contains 12 residues. Trimming pared 6 bases from V and 7 bases from J, leaving 12 bases between.

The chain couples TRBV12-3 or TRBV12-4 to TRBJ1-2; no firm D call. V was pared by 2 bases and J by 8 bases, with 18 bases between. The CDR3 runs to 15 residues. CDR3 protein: CASSLSLRQYRGYTF. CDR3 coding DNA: TGTGCCAGCAGTTTATCCCTCCGCCAGTACCGGGGCTACACCTTC.

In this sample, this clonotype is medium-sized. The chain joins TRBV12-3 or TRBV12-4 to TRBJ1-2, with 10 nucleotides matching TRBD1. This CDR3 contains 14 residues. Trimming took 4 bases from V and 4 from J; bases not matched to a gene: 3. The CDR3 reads CASSWDRGSYGYTF. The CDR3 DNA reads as TGTGCCAGCAGTTGGGACAGGGGATCCTATGGCTACACCTTC.

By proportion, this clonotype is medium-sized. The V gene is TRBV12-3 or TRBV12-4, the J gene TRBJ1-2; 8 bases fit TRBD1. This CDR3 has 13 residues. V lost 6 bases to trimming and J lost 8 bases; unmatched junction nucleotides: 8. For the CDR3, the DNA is TGTGCCAGCAGACCGACAGGGGTGGGAGGCTACACCTTC. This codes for CASRPTGVGGYTF.

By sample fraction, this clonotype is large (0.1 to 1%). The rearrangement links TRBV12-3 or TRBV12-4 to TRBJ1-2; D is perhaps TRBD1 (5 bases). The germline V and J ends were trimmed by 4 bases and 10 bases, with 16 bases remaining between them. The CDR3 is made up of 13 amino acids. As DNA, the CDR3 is TGTGCCAGCAGTTGGGGACCGAATATGGACTACACCTTC. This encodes CASSWGPNMDYTF.

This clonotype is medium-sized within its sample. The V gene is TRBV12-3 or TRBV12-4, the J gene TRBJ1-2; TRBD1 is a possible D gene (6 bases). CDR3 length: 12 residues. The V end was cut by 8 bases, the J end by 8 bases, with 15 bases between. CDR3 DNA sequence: TGTGCCAGCCATCCATCAGGGGCCGGCTACACCTTC. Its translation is CASHPSGAGYTF.

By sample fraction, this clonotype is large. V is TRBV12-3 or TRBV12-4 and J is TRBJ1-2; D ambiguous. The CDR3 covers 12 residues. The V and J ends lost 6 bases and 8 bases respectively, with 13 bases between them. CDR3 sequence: CASRRIPRGYTF. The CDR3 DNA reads TGTGCCAGCAGGAGGATCCCGAGGGGCTACACCTTC.

The CDR3 nucleotides read TGTGCCAGCAGCTGGGACAGGAGGCAGGATGGCTACACCTTC. Translation gives CASSWDRRQDGYTF. The V gene is TRBV12-3 or TRBV12-4, the J gene TRBJ1-2, with 8 bases that match TRBD1. V lost 6 bases and J lost 6; bases outside the gene matches: 9. The CDR3 spans 14 residues.

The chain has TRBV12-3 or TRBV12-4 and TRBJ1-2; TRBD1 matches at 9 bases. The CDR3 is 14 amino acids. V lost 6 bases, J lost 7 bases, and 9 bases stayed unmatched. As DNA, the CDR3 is TGTGCCAGCAGCTATGGGACAGGGAGAGGTGGCTACACCTTC. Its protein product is CASSYGTGRGGYTF.

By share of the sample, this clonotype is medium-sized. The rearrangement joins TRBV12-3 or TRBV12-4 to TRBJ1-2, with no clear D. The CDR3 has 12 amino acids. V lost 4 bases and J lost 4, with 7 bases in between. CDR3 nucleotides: TGTGCCAGCAGTTCAGAGTCCTATGGCTACACCTTC. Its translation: CASSSESYGYTF.

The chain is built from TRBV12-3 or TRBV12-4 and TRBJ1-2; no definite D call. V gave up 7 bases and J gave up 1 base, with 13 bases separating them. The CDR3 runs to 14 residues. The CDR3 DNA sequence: TGTGCCAGCACCTCCAGACGGCTTAACTATGGCTACACCTTC. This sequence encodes CASTSRRLNYGYTF.

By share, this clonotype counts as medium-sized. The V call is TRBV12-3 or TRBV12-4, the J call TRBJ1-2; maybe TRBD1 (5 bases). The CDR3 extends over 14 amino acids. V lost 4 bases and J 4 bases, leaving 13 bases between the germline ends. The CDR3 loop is CASSSKPRVYGYTF. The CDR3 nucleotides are TGTGCCAGCAGTTCGAAACCCAGGGTCTATGGCTACACCTTC.

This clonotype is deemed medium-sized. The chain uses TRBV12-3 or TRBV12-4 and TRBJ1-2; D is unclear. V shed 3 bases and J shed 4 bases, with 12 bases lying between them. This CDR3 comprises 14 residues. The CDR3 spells CASSLGVGVYGYTF. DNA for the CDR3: TGTGCCAGCAGTTTGGGTGTCGGGGTCTATGGCTACACCTTC.

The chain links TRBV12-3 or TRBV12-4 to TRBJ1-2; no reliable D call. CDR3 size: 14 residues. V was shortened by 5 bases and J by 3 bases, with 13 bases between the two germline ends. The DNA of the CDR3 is TGTGCCAGCAGTAAACAGAGGGCAGACTATGGCTACACCTTC. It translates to CASSKQRADYGYTF.

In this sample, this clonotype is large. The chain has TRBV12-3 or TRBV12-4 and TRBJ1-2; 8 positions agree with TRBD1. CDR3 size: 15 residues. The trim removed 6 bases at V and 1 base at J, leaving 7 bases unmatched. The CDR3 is CASSPGQGHNYGYTF. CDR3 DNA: TGTGCCAGCAGCCCTGGACAGGGCCATAACTATGGCTACACCTTC.

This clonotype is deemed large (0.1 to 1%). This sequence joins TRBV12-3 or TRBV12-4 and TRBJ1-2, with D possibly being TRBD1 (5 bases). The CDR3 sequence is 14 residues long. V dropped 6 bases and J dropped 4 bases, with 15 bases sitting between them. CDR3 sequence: CASSTQGGRYGYTF. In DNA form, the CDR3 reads TGTGCCAGCAGCACTCAGGGCGGGCGCTATGGCTACACCTTC.

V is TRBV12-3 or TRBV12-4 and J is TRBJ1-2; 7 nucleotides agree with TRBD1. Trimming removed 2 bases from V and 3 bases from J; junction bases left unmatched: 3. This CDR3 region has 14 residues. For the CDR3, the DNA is TGTGCCAGCAGTTTACGGGACAGTGACTATGGCTACACCTTC. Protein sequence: CASSLRDSDYGYTF.

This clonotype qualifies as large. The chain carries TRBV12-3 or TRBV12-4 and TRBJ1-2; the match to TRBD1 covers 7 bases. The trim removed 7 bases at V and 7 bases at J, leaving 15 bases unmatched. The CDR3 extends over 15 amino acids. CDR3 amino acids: CASTYSATGAGGYTF. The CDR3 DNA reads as TGTGCCAGCACCTACTCAGCTACAGGGGCAGGTGGCTACACCTTC.

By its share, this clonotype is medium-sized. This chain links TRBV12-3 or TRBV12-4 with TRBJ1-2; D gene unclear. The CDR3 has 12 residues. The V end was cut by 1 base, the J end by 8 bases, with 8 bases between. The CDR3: CASSLGLGGYTF. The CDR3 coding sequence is TGTGCCAGCAGTTTAGGATTAGGCGGCTACACCTTC.

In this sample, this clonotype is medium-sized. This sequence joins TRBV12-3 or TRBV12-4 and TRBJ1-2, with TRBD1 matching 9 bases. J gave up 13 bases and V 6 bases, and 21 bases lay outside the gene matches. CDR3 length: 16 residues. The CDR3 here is CASRAPGQGISQRFTF. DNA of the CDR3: TGTGCCAGCAGGGCTCCGGGACAGGGTATTTCCCAACGTTTCACCTTC.

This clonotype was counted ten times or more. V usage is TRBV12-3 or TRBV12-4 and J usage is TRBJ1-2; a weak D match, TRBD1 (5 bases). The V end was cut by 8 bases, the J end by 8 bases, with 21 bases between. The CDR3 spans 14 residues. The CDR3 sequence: CASLGRGRLGGYTF. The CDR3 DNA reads TGTGCCAGCCTAGGGAGGGGACGCCTGGGCGGCTACACCTTC.